This T cell receptor (beta chain) was obtained from a study of T-cell memory formation after mild COVID-19. Notes on the study in general: The authors did not confirm SARS-CoV-2 specificity of second-wave clones peaking day 37.

Worth noting for this clonotype: Its antigen is still unknown.

The CDR3 extends over 19 amino acids. V was pared by 0 bases and J by 2 bases, with 15 bases of the junction left unmatched. UMIs and sample barcodes were carried by the TCR alpha and TCR beta cDNA libraries that 5'RACE produced using constant-segment primers. TCRdb processed the 5' RACE reads anew with MiXCR; each CDR3 protein has one entry. The sample shows just over 400,000 distinct CDR3 sequences, around 22% of them seen only once. The chain has TRBV12-3 or TRBV12-4 and TRBJ1-2, with TRBD1 identical over 7 bases. Sequencing was done on a sample of PBMCs or a T cell subset sorted from them (not recorded which). This receptor was obtained from an adult woman who had mild COVID-19 (a few samples of this study predate the infection). Cell type and time point are not known. CDR3 sequence: CASSLAARGFQGGNYGYTF. The CDR3 nucleotides read TGTGCCAGCAGTTTAGCAGCCCGTGGGTTCCAGGGGGGCAACTATGGCTACACCTTC.